These T cell receptor beta chains were read from a single sample in a study of cytomegalovirus exposure and HLA in healthy donors. The protocol was immunoSEQ multiplex PCR, while the TCRdb copy is restricted to in-frame clones and leaves out a portion. The data show about 160,000 clones, with about 80% seen just once and about 1.3% held by the top ten. The source material was PBMCs. These receptor sequences come from a woman in her fifties or sixties in good health and CMV-seronegative. CDR3s include the opening cysteine and the closing phenylalanine or tryptophan. D genes are given only for firm matches. Rows give clone size only sometimes, using once, few, many, or a class for an expanded clone.

len	abundance	d_gene	v_gene	j_gene	CDR3nt	CDR3aa
16	once	TRBD2	TRBV19	TRBJ2-3	TGTGCCAGTAGTTCTCTTAGCGGGACCGCCACAGATACGCAGTATTTT	CASSSLSGTATDTQYF
12	.	TRBD2	TRBV6-1	TRBJ2-7	TGTGCCAGCAGAGCGGGAGCCTACGAGCAGTACTTC	CASRAGAYEQYF
15	.	TRBD2	TRBV6-5	TRBJ2-3	TGTGCCAGCAGCCGCACTAGCGGGGTTGCAGATACGCAGTATTTT	CASSRTSGVADTQYF
15	.	.	TRBV6-5	TRBJ2-1	TGTGCCAGCAGTGACTCATTGAGCTCCTACAATGAGCAGTTCTTC	CASSDSLSSYNEQFF
13	.	.	TRBV6-6	TRBJ2-1	TGTGCCAGCCAACACCTGATGAACAATGAGCAGTTCTTC	CASQHLMNNEQFF
15	.	.	TRBV27	TRBJ1-5	TGTGCCAGCCAGAGTTGGATCTACTACAATCAGCCCCAGCATTTT	CASQSWIYYNQPQHF
14	few	TRBD1	TRBV28	TRBJ1-5	TGTGCCAGCAGTTTTGGACAGGGCAATCAGCCCCAGCATTTT	CASSFGQGNQPQHF
14	few	TRBD1	TRBV6-5	TRBJ1-1	TGTGCCAGCAGTTACGGACAGGGTGGGACTGAAGCTTTCTTT	CASSYGQGGTEAFF
12	.	.	TRBV27	TRBJ1-2	TGTGCCAGCAGTTTAAAAGGGGCTGGCTACACCTTC	CASSLKGAGYTF
14	.	.	TRBV6-4	TRBJ2-1	TGTGCCAGCAGTGACTCGAACGAGAATAATGAGCAGTTCTTC	CASSDSNENNEQFF
15	.	TRBD1	TRBV5-1	TRBJ1-5	TGCGCCAGCAGCTCCACAGGGGATATCAATCAGCCCCAGCATTTT	CASSSTGDINQPQHF
14	.	TRBD1	TRBV6-1	TRBJ2-7	TGTGCCAGCATTTTGACAGGGGGCGGCTACGAGCAGTACTTC	CASILTGGGYEQYF
16	.	TRBD2	TRBV5-1	TRBJ2-3	TGCGCCAGCAGCTGGGGACTAGCGGGAGGGACAGATACGCAGTATTTT	CASSWGLAGGTDTQYF
17	.	TRBD2	TRBV19	TRBJ2-5	TGTGCCAGTAGTAACCCCCGGTTTAGCGGGAATAGGGAGACCCAGTACTTC	CASSNPRFSGNRETQYF
15	.	.	TRBV6-5	TRBJ1-1	TGTGCCAGCAGTTACACAACAGGGATGAACACTGAAGCTTTCTTT	CASSYTTGMNTEAFF
15	once	.	TRBV5-1	TRBJ1-3	TGCGCCAGCAGCTTCCAGGCCAGCTCTGGAAACACCATATATTTT	CASSFQASSGNTIYF
16	.	TRBD2	TRBV5-1	TRBJ2-7	TGCGCCAGCAGCTTCCGGACTAGCGGGGGGATCGACGAGCAGTACTTC	CASSFRTSGGIDEQYF
16	.	TRBD1	TRBV11-2	TRBJ2-1	TGTGCCAGCAGCTTAGGGATAGCCCCCAGGGGGAATGAGCAGTTCTTC	CASSLGIAPRGNEQFF
13	few	.	TRBV28	TRBJ2-3	TGTGCCAGCAGTTTATATTCCGGAGATACGCAGTATTTT	CASSLYSGDTQYF
13	.	.	TRBV27	TRBJ1-6	TGTGCCAGCAGTCTGTCGGTGAATTCACCCCTCCACTTT	CASSLSVNSPLHF
16	.	TRBD1	TRBV28	TRBJ1-1	TGTGCCAGCACACTCCTTCCGGGACAGGGTATAACTGAAGCTTTCTTT	CASTLLPGQGITEAFF
15	.	TRBD1	TRBV5-1	TRBJ1-1	TGCGCCAGCAAGACCGGAACAGGGGGCAACACTGAAGCTTTCTTT	CASKTGTGGNTEAFF
15	.	.	TRBV19	TRBJ2-3	TGTGCCAGTAGTATAATACAGTCGAACACAGATACGCAGTATTTT	CASSIIQSNTDTQYF